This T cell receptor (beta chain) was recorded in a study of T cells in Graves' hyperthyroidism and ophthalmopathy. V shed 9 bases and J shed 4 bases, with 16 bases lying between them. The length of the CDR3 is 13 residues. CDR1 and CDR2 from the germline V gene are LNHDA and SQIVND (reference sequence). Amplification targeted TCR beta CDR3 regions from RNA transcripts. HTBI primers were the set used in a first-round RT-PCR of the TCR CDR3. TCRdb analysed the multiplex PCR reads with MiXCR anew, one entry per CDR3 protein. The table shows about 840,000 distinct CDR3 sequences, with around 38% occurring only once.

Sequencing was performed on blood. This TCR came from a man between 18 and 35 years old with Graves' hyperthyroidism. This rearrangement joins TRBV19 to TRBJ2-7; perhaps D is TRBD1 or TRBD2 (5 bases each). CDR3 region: CASSRDPLYEQYF. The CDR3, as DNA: TGTGCCAGCAGCCGGGACCCCCTATACGAGCAGTACTTC.